This T cell receptor beta chain was sequenced in a study of control samples from healthy donors and cancer patients. Per germline, CDR1 SEHNR and CDR2 FQNEAQ (reference sequence). V shed 6 bases and J shed 1 base, with 18 bases lying between them. The CDR3 is 16 residues long. The protocol was immunoSEQ multiplex PCR, while the TCRdb copy is restricted to in-frame clones and leaves out a portion. The table records more than 150,000 clones, more than 85% of them present only once. The TCR comes from a man in his forties or fifties in good health. The J gene is TRBJ2-5, the V gene TRBV7-9, with D possibly matching TRBD1 (6 bases). The specimen was blood. CDR3: CASSQGSAEIQETQYF. The CDR3 bases are TGTGCCAGCAGTCAGGGGTCGGCGGAGATCCAAGAGACCCAGTACTTC.